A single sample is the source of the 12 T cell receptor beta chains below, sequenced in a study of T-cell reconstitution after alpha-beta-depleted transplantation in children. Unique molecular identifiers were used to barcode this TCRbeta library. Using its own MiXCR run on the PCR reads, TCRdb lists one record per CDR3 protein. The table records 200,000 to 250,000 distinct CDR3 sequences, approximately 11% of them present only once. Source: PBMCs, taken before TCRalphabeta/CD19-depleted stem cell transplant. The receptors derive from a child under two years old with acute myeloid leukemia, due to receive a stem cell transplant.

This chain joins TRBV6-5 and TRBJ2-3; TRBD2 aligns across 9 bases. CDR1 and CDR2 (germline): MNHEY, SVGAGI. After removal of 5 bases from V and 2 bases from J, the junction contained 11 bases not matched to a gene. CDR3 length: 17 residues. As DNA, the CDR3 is TGTGCCAGCAGTAACCCGAACCAGGGACTAGCCACAGATACGCAGTATTTT. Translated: CASSNPNQGLATDTQYF.

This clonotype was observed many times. The CDR3 DNA sequence: TGTGCCAGCACGGATCGGGCCCCCGAGGGGCCCTACGAGCAGTACTTC. Amino acid sequence: CASTDRAPEGPYEQYF. This sequence joins TRBV2 and TRBJ2-7; D might be TRBD1 or TRBD2, each matching 5 bases. The CDR3 has 16 residues. The ends were cut back, 7 bases at V and 2 bases at J, with 21 bases in the middle. The germline CDR1 and CDR2 sequences are SNHLY and FYNNEI.

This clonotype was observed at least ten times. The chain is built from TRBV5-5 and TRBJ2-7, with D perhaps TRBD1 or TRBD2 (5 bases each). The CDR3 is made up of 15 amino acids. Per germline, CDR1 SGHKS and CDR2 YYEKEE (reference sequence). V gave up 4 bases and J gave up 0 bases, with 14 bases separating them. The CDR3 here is CASSLRDASSYEQYF. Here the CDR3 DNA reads TGTGCCAGCAGCCTCCGGGACGCAAGCTCCTACGAGCAGTACTTC.

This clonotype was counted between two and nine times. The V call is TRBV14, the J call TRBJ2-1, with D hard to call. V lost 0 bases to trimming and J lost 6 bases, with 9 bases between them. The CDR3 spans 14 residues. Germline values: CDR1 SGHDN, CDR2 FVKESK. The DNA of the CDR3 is TGTGCCAGCAGCCAAGATCCGGGCGGCAATGAGCAGTTCTTC. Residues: CASSQDPGGNEQFF.

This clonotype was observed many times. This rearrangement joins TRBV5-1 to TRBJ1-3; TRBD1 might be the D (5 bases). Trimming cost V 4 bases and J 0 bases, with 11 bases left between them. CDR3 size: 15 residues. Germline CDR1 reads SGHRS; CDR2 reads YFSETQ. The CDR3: CASSRDGSSGNTIYF. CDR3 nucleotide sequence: TGCGCCAGCAGCCGGGACGGAAGCTCTGGAAACACCATATATTTT.

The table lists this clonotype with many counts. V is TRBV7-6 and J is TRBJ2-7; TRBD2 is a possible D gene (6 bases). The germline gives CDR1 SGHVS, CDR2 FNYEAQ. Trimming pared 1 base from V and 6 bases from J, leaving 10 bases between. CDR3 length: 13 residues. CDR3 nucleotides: TGTGCCAGCAGCTTAGAACTAGCAGGCGAGCAGTACTTC. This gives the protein CASSLELAGEQYF.

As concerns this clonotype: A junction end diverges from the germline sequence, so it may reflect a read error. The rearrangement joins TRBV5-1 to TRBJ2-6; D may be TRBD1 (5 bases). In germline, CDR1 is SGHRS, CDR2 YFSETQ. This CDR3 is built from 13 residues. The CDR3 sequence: CASSLTGASVLTF. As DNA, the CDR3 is TGCGCCAGCAGCTTAACTGGGGCCAGCGTCCTGACTTTC.

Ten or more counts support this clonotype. The CDR3 region is CASSPNYEQYF. The CDR3 region has the DNA TGTGCCAGCAGCCCCAACTACGAGCAGTACTTC. The gene calls are TRBV12-3 or TRBV12-4 and TRBJ2-7; D not certain. The CDR3 consists of 11 residues. V was cut by 6 bases and J by 3 bases, with 6 bases left in between.

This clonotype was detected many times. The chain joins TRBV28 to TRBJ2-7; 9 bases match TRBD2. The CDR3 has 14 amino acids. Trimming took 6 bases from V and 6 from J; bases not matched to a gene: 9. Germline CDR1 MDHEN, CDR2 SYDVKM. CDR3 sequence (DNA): TGTGCCAGCAGAACGAGAAGTAGCGGGAGCGAGCAGTACTTC. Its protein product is CASRTRSSGSEQYF.

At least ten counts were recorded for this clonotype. CDR3 in DNA: TGTGCCAGCAGTTTGCCCGGGACAGGGGGGAGAGATACGCAGTATTTT. This sequence encodes CASSLPGTGGRDTQYF. The chain has TRBV28 and TRBJ2-3, with 11 bases identical to TRBD1. After removal of 3 bases from V and 5 bases from J, the junction contained 7 bases not matched to a gene. Germline CDR1 MDHEN, CDR2 SYDVKM. The CDR3 runs 16 residues.

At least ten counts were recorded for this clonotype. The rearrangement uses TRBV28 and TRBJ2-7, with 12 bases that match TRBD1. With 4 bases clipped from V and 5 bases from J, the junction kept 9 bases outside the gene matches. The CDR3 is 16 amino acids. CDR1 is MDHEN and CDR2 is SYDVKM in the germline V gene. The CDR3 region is CASSSPGTGGRDEQYF. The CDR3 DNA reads TGTGCCAGCAGTTCTCCCGGGACAGGGGGCAGGGACGAGCAGTACTTC.

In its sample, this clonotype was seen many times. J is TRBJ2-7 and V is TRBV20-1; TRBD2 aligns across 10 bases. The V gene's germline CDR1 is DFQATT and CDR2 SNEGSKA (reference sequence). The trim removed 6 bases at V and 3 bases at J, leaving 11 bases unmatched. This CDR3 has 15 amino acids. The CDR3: CSAALGLAGDYEQYF. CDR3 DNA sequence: TGCAGTGCCGCCTTGGGGCTAGCGGGAGACTACGAGCAGTACTTC.